This T cell receptor beta chain was sequenced during a study of radiation and T cells in renal cell carcinoma. Study findings and constraints: Baseline intratumoral clonotype presence is unknown without pretreatment biopsies. Top tumor clonotypes rose in blood 2 weeks post-radiation, then contracted.

In the case of this clone: Its target is not known.

Noted time point: blood 4 weeks post-SBRT, at nephrectomy. Treatment denoted: 15 Gy SBRT to primary tumor, nephrectomy 4 weeks later. Nephrectomy followed 15 Gy stereotactic body radiation by 4 weeks. Blood was sampled at baseline, 2 weeks and 4 weeks after SBRT. Trimming cost V 3 bases and J 0 bases; bases outside gene matches: 3. This CDR3 is 15 amino acids long. Germline lookup yields CDR1 ENHRY and CDR2 SYGVKD. TCRdb's table, derived via immunoSEQ multiplex PCR, lists solely in-frame clones and lacks some. The sample includes about 78,000 clones, 80% to 90% seen only once; the top ten take about 6%.

This specimen was blood, taken from a patient whose treatment included radiotherapy and nephrectomy. The chain combines TRBV10-3 with TRBJ1-2; 8 bases agree with TRBD1. The clonotype was recovered from a woman in her 70s with renal cell carcinoma. The CDR3 here is CAISDGDRTNYGYTF. CDR3 DNA: TGTGCCATCAGTGATGGGGACAGGACTAACTATGGCTACACCTTC.